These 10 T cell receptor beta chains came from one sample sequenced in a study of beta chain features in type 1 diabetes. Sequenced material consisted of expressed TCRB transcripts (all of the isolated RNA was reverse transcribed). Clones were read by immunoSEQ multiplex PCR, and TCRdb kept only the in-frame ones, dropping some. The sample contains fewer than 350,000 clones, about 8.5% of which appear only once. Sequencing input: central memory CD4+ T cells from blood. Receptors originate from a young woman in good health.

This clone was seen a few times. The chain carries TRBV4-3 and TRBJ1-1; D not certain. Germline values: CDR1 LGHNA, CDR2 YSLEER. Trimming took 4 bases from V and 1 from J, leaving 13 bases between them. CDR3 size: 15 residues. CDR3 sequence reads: CASSLYRTENTEAFF. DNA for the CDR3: TGCGCCAGCAGCCTCTACCGGACGGAGAACACTGAAGCTTTCTTT.

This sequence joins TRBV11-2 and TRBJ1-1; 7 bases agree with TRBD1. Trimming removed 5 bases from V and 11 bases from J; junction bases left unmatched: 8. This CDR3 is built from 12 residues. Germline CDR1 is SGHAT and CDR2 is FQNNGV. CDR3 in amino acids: CASSPQTGDAFF. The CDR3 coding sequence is TGTGCCAGCAGCCCCCAAACAGGGGACGCTTTCTTT.

In DNA, the CDR3 is TGTGCCAGCAGTACCCAGGGGAGGACTGAAGCTTTCTTT. It is translated as CASSTQGRTEAFF. The chain uses TRBV27 and TRBJ1-1; TRBD1 is a possible D gene (6 bases). This CDR3 is built from 13 residues. Germline lookup yields CDR1 MNHEY and CDR2 SMNVEV (reference sequence). Trimming cost V 5 bases and J 5 bases, with 12 bases left between them.

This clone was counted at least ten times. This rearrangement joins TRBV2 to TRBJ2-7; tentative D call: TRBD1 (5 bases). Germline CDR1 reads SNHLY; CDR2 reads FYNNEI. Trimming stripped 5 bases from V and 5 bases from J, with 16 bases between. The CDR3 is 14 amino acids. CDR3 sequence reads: CASSQDRQSNEQYF. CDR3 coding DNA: TGTGCCAGCAGTCAAGACAGACAGAGTAACGAGCAGTACTTC. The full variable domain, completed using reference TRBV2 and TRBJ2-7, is EPEVTQTPSHQVTQMGQEVILRCVPISNHLYFYWYRQILGQKVEFLVSFYNNEISEKSEIFDDQFSVERPDGSNFTLKIRSTKLEDSAMYFCASSQDRQSNEQYFGPGTRLTVT.

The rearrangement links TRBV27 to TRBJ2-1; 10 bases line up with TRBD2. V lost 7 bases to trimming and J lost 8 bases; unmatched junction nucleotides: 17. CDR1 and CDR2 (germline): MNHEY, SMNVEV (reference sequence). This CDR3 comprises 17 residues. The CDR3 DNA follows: TGTGCCAGCAATAGGAAGCGGTCTAGCGGGAGAGGCGATGAGCAGTTCTTC. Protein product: CASNRKRSSGRGDEQFF.

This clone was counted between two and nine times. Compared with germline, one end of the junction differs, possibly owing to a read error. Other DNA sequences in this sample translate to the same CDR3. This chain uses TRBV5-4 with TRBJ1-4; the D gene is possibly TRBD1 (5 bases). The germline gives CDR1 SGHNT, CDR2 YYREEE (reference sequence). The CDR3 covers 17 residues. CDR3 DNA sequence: TGCGCCAGCAGCCAAGATCCTAGGGGTTCAACTAATGAAAAACTGTTTTTT. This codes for CASSQDPRGSTNEKLFF.

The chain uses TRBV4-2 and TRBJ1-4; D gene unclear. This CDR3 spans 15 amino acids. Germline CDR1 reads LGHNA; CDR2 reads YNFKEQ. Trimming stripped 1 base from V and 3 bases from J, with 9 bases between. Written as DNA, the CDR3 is TGTGCCAGCAGCCAAGTGTCGGCCTCTAATGAAAAACTGTTTTTT. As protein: CASSQVSASNEKLFF.

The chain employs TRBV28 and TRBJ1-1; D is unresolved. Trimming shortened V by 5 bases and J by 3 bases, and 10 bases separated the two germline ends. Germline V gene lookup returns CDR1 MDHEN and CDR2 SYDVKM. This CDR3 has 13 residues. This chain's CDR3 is CASSKGWDTEAFF. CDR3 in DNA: TGTGCCAGCAGTAAGGGCTGGGACACTGAAGCTTTCTTT.

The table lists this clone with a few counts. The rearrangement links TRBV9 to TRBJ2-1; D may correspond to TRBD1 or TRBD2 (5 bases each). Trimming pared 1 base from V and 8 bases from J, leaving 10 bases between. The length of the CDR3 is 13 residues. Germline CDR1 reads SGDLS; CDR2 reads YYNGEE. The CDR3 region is CASSVRGDHEQFF. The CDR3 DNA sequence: TGTGCCAGCAGCGTACGAGGGGACCATGAGCAGTTCTTC.

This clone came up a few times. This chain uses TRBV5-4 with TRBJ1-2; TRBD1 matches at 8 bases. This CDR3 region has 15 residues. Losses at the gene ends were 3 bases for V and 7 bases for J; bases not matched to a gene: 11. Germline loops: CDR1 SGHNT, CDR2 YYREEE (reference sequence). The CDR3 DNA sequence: TGTGCCAGCAGCTCCATTGGACAGGGTGGTGTTGGCTACACCTTC. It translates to CASSSIGQGGVGYTF.